Listed below are T cell receptor beta chains from one sample, sequenced in a study of shared clonotypes between healthy human individuals. Some clones are missing from TCRdb's copy, which holds only in-frame ones; the method was immunoSEQ multiplex PCR. The repertoire holds around 2,000,000 clones, with approximately 95% as singletons. The sample was naive CD4+ T cells sorted from blood. The source of these receptors is a man aged 18 to 29 in good health. The CDR3 runs from the conserved cysteine through the conserved F or W. Each record gives: V gene, CDR3 length, clone size, D gene, J gene, CDR3 DNA, CDR3 protein. D genes are given only for firm matches. Clone size is given for some rows only: seen once, a few or many times, or a class if the clone is expanded.

TRBV29-1	14	-	-	TRBJ2-1	TGCAGCGTTGACTTGGTGGGGAAACTCAATGAGCAGTTCTTC	CSVDLVGKLNEQFF
TRBV28	16	-	-	TRBJ1-3	TGTGCCAGCAGTTTTATGTTAGTCCCCTCTGGAAACACCATATATTTT	CASSFMLVPSGNTIYF
TRBV6-5	14	-	TRBD1	TRBJ2-5	TGTGCCAGCAGTTTCACAGGGGGTGGGGAGACCCAGTACTTC	CASSFTGGGETQYF
TRBV4-3	16	-	TRBD1	TRBJ1-2	TGCGCCAGCAGCCAAGACCCGGGACAGGGGGCATGGGGCTACACCTTC	CASSQDPGQGAWGYTF
TRBV7-2	15	-	-	TRBJ2-7	TGTGCCAGCAGCTTAACAGGGTCCCCGGGCGCCGAGCAGTACTTC	CASSLTGSPGAEQYF
TRBV5-4	17	-	-	TRBJ2-2	TGTGCCAGCAGCCCTTTCCAGGGGCTTCTTAACACCGGGGAGCTGTTTTTT	CASSPFQGLLNTGELFF
TRBV10-1	14	-	-	TRBJ1-1	TGCGCCAGCAGTAGTAACACCCGGAACACTGAAGCTTTCTTT	CASSSNTRNTEAFF
TRBV6-5	16	-	-	TRBJ2-1	TGTGCCAGCAGTTACTCGGGCCGGGGCCCGCAAAATGAGCAGTTCTTC	CASSYSGRGPQNEQFF
TRBV7-2	11	-	-	TRBJ2-1	TGTGCCAGCAGACGAGACCGGTTTAAGTTCTTC	CASRRDRFKFF
TRBV4-1	14	-	-	TRBJ2-5	TGCGCCAGCAGCCAAAGGGGATTCCAAGAGACCCAGTACTTC	CASSQRGFQETQYF
TRBV13	20	-	TRBD2	TRBJ2-5	TGTGCCAGCAGCCTAATCAAACTAGCGGGAGTAACAATACTAAAAGAGACCCAGTACTTC	CASSLIKLAGVTILKETQYF
TRBV2	10	-	-	TRBJ1-2	TGTGCCAGCAGTGATAATGGCTACACCTTC	CASSDNGYTF
TRBV7-9	19	-	-	TRBJ2-3	TGTGCCAGCAGCCCGACGACAGCAAGCCGAACCTTTAGCACAGATACGCAGTATTTT	CASSPTTASRTFSTDTQYF
TRBV9	14	once	-	TRBJ1-1	TGTGCCAGCAGCGTTACTGGGGCGGACACTGAAGCTTTCTTT	CASSVTGADTEAFF
TRBV28	15	-	-	TRBJ2-7	TGTGCCAGCAGTTCCACACCCGGGGCAGTCTACGAGCAGTACTTC	CASSSTPGAVYEQYF
TRBV7-8	18	-	TRBD2	TRBJ2-1	TGTGCCAGCAGCTCCCGGGGGAAGGTGGGCGGGAGCAACAATGAGCAGTTCTTC	CASSSRGKVGGSNNEQFF
TRBV9	16	-	TRBD2	TRBJ2-1	TGTGCCAGCAGCGTTAGCGGGAGAAGCTCCTACAATGAGCAGTTCTTC	CASSVSGRSSYNEQFF
TRBV6-1	15	-	TRBD2	TRBJ2-7	TGTGCCAGCAGCGCTACTAGCGGGAAGGTTTACGAGCAGTACTTC	CASSATSGKVYEQYF
TRBV5-1	15	-	-	TRBJ1-1	TGCGCCAGCAGCTCCCAATCACATCTAAACACTGAAGCTTTCTTT	CASSSQSHLNTEAFF
TRBV18	15	-	TRBD2	TRBJ2-3	TGTGCCAGCTCACCAAGCGGGGGAAGCACAGATACGCAGTATTTT	CASSPSGGSTDTQYF
TRBV4-1	15	-	-	TRBJ2-5	TGCGCCAGCAGCCAAGAGAGCGCCGCTGGAGAGACCCAGTACTTC	CASSQESAAGETQYF
TRBV7-8	15	-	-	TRBJ1-3	TGTGCCAGCAGCTACGAGGGCAGCTCTGGAAACACCATATATTTT	CASSYEGSSGNTIYF
TRBV30	11	-	TRBD2	TRBJ2-5	TGTGCTTGGGGGAGGGAGGAGACCCAGTACTTC	CAWGREETQYF
TRBV18	17	once	-	TRBJ2-7	TGTGCCAGCTCACCAGCGATGGTAGGATTACCTACCTACGAGCAGTACTTC	CASSPAMVGLPTYEQYF
TRBV18	16	-	-	TRBJ2-5	TGTGCCAGCTCCGTCACCCGGGGAACAGTACAAGAGACCCAGTACTTC	CASSVTRGTVQETQYF
TRBV27	12	-	-	TRBJ2-7	TGTGCCAGCAGTTTAAAGGGAAACGAGCAGTACTTC	CASSLKGNEQYF
TRBV4-1	13	-	-	TRBJ1-3	TGCGCCAGCAGCCAATGGCGGGGGGAAACCATATATTTT	CASSQWRGETIYF
TRBV7-9	13	-	-	TRBJ2-2	TGTGCCAGTCGCGTACAGCCCGGGGGGGAGCTGTTTTTT	CASRVQPGGELFF
TRBV2	14	-	TRBD1	TRBJ2-4	TGTGCCAGCAGTGGGGACAGGGTTGGAAACATTCAGTACTTC	CASSGDRVGNIQYF
TRBV5-1	15	-	-	TRBJ1-2	TGCGCCAGCAGCTTATCTCCCCGGGGTGACTATGGCTACACCTTC	CASSLSPRGDYGYTF
TRBV7-2	16	-	-	TRBJ1-4	TGTGCCAGCAGCTTAGGTGGTAGAGGGCTCAAGGAAAAACTGTTTTTT	CASSLGGRGLKEKLFF
TRBV7-9	17	-	-	TRBJ2-3	TGTGCCAGCAGCCCCCGGTTACGGGGGTTGAGGGAAGATACGCAGTATTTT	CASSPRLRGLREDTQYF
TRBV20-1	11	-	-	TRBJ2-3	TGCAGTGCTAGTTTACCAGATACGCAGTATTTT	CSASLPDTQYF
TRBV5-1	13	-	-	TRBJ2-5	TGCGCCAGCAGCTTGGACTGGGAAGAGACCCAGTACTTC	CASSLDWEETQYF
TRBV18	18	-	TRBD2	TRBJ2-5	TGTGCCAGCTCACCGCCACGGGGGACTAGCGGTCTCCAAGAGACCCAGTACTTC	CASSPPRGTSGLQETQYF
TRBV18	13	-	TRBD2	TRBJ2-5	TGTGCCAGCTCACCAGGGAGGGGAGAGACCCAGTACTTC	CASSPGRGETQYF
TRBV12-1	16	-	-	TRBJ2-1	TGTGCCAGCAGTCCTCCGACTAGCGGGCGCTACAATGAGCAGTTCTTC	CASSPPTSGRYNEQFF
TRBV9	14	-	-	TRBJ1-2	TGTGCCAGCAGCGTAGCTTGGGGGCAGGATGGCTACACCTTC	CASSVAWGQDGYTF
TRBV29-1	12	once	-	TRBJ1-2	TGCAGCGTCTTCTCAGGGGTCTATGGCTACACCTTC	CSVFSGVYGYTF
TRBV6-1	14	-	-	TRBJ2-7	TGTGCCAGCAACTTGGACAACGCGTCAGGGGAGCAGTACTTC	CASNLDNASGEQYF
TRBV7-2	16	-	TRBD2	TRBJ2-3	TGTGCCAGCAGCCCCGGGAGGGCGCGAAGCACAGATACGCAGTATTTT	CASSPGRARSTDTQYF
TRBV18	15	-	TRBD1	TRBJ1-3	TGTGCCAGCTCACCGGGACAGGGAATAGGAAACACCATATATTTT	CASSPGQGIGNTIYF
TRBV7-9	14	-	TRBD1	TRBJ1-2	TGTGCCAGCAGCCCGGGACAGGGGGCTTACGGCTACACCTTC	CASSPGQGAYGYTF
TRBV18	14	-	-	TRBJ1-3	TGTGCCAGCTCACCTGAGGGCTCTGGAAACACCATATATTTT	CASSPEGSGNTIYF
TRBV9	15	-	-	TRBJ2-2	TGTGCCAGCAGCGCCGCAGGGGCAGGGACCGGGGAGCTGTTTTTT	CASSAAGAGTGELFF
TRBV7-2	14	-	-	TRBJ2-7	TGTGCCAGCAGCTTGGGAGCCCGGAGATACGAGCAGTACTTC	CASSLGARRYEQYF
TRBV29-1	13	once	-	TRBJ1-1	TGCAGCGTTGTCAGGGGAGTTAACACTGAAGCTTTCTTT	CSVVRGVNTEAFF
TRBV10-3	14	-	-	TRBJ2-7	TGTGCCATCAGTGAGTCGACCCGGAACTACGAGCAGTACTTC	CAISESTRNYEQYF
TRBV7-8	15	-	-	TRBJ1-2	TGTGCCAGCAGCCGTATCGGAGGAGGGACCTATGGCTACACCTTC	CASSRIGGGTYGYTF
TRBV9	15	-	-	TRBJ1-3	TGTGCCAGCAGTGGACGTATCCAGGCTGGAAACACCATATATTTT	CASSGRIQAGNTIYF
TRBV2	12	-	TRBD2	TRBJ2-7	TGTGCCAGCATCCTAGCGGGTGACGAGCAGTACTTC	CASILAGDEQYF